The present entry profiles one T cell receptor beta chain with its context. The repertoire was sequenced with immunoSEQ multiplex PCR; TCRdb's copy has only in-frame clones and lacks some. The profile covers about 88,000 clones, with about 89% appearing a single time and roughly 1.8% taken by the ten largest. This sample was taken from a study of blood T cell repertoires in COVID-19. Study-wide context: There were acute and convalescent COVID-19 samples, and they came from the United States, Italy and Spain.

V shed 7 bases, J shed 7 bases, and the junction held 17 bases outside the gene matches. The CDR3 has 16 amino acids. Per the germline V gene, CDR1 is LNHDA and CDR2 is SQIVND (reference sequence). This receptor was identified in a human donor with active COVID-19. The donor label of this sample is uncertain. The sample was peripheral blood. The rearrangement links TRBV19 to TRBJ1-2, with TRBD1 matching 8 bases. CDR3 in amino acids: CASTIKVPTGVGGYTF. CDR3 sequence (DNA): TGTGCCAGTACCATAAAGGTCCCGACAGGGGTCGGTGGCTACACCTTC.